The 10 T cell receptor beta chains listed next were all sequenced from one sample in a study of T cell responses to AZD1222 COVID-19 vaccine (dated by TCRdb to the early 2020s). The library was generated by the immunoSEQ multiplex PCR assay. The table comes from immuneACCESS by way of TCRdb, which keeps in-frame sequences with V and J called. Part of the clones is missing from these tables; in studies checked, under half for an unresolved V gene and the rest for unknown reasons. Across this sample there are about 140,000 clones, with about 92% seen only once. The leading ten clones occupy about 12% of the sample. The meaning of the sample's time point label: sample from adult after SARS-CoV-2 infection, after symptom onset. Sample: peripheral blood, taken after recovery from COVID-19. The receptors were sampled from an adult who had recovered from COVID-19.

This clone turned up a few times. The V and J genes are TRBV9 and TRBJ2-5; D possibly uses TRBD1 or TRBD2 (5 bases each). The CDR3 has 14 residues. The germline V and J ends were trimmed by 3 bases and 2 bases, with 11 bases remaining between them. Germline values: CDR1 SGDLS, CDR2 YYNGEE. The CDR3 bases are TGTGCCAGCAGCGGGGGGAGAGGGCAAGAGACCCAGTACTTC. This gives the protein CASSGGRGQETQYF. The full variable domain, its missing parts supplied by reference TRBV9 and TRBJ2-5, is DSGVTQTPKHLITATGQRVTLRCSPRSGDLSVYWYQQSLDQGLQFLIQYYNGEERAKGNILERFSAQQFPDLHSELNLSSLELGDSALYFCASSGGRGQETQYFGPGTRLLVL.

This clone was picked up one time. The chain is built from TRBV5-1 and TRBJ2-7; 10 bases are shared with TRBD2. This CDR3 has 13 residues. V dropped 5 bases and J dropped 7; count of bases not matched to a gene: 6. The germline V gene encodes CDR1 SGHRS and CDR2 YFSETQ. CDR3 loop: CASSPGLAREQYF. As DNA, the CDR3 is TGCGCCAGCAGTCCGGGACTAGCGAGGGAGCAGTACTTC.

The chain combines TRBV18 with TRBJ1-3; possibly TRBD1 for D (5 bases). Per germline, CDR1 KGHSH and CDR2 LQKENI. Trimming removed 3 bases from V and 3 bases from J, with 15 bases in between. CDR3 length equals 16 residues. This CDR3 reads CASSPQGRLFGNTIYF. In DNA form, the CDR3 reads TGTGCCAGCTCACCTCAGGGACGACTCTTTGGAAACACCATATATTTT.

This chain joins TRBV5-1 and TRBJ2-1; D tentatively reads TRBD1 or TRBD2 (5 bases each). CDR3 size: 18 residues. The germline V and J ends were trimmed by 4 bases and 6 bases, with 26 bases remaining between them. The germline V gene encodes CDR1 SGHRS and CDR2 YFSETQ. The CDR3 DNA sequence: TGCGCCAGCAGCCCCCTTTCGCCGGGACCCCGGAGCTCCAATGAGCAGTTCTTC. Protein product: CASSPLSPGPRSSNEQFF.

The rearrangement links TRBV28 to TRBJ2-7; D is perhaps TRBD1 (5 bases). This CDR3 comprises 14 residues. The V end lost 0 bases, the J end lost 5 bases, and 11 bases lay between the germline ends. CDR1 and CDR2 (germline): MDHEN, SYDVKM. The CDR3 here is CASSLWDTLNEQYF. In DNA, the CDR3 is TGTGCCAGCAGTTTATGGGACACCTTAAACGAGCAGTACTTC.

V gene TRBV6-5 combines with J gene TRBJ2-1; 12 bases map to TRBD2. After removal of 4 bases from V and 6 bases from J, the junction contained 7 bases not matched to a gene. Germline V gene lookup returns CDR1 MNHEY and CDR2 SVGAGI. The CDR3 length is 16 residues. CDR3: CASSSPGLAGTNEQFF. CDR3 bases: TGTGCCAGCAGTTCCCCGGGACTAGCGGGTACCAATGAGCAGTTCTTC.

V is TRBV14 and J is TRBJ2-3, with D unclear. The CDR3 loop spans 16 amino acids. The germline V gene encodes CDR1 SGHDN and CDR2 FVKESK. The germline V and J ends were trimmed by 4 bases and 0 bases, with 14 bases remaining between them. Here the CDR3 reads CASSPRFLISTDTQYF. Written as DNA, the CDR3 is TGTGCCAGCAGCCCCAGGTTCCTTATTAGCACAGATACGCAGTATTTT.

The CDR3 protein is CASSNTGTSGRPYNEQFF. CDR3 nucleotide sequence: TGTGCCAGCAGCAATACGGGGACTAGCGGGAGGCCCTACAATGAGCAGTTCTTC. The genes are TRBV21-1 and TRBJ2-1; TRBD2 reflects the table's D call only, with no check against the DNA. TRBV21-1 is assigned pseudogene status. The CDR3 sequence is 18 residues long.

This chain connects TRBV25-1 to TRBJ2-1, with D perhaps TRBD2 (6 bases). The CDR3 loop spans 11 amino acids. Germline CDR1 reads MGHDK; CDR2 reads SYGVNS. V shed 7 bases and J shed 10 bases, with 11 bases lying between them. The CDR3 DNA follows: TGTGCCAGCACAGGGAGGTGGGAGCAGTTCTTC. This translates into CASTGRWEQFF. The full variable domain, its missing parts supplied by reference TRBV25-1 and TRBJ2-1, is EADIYQTPRYLVIGTGKKITLECSQTMGHDKMYWYQQDPGMELHLIHYSYGVNSTEKGDLSSESTVSRIRTEHFPLTLESARPSHTSQYLCASTGRWEQFFGPGTRLTVL.

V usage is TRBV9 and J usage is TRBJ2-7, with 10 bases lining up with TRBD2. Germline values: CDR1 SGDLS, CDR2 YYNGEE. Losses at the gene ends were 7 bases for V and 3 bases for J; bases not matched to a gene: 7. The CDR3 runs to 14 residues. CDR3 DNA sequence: TGTGCCAGCGCAACTAGCGGGGTTAACTACGAGCAGTACTTC. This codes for CASATSGVNYEQYF.